The rows below give T cell receptor beta chains drawn from one sample of a study of blood T cell repertoires in COVID-19. Profiled with immunoSEQ multiplex PCR; TCRdb holds only in-frame clones, not every one. This table holds a few hundred thousand clones, 75% to 90% found once. Input material: peripheral blood. These receptors originate from a woman aged 65 to 85 with COVID-19, enrolled during active disease. Each CDR3 is given with its conserved first and last residue. A D gene is named only where the DNA matches it firmly. Only part of the rows carry a size: once, few, many, or a class if the clone is expanded.

clone_size j_call d_call v_call cdr3_nt cdr3_aa
few TRBJ2-7 NA TRBV6-2/TRBV6-3 TGTGCCAGCAGTTACCCCCAGGCCCTAAACGAGCAGTACTTC CASSYPQALNEQYF
NA TRBJ1-2 TRBD1 TRBV5-1 TGCGCCAGCAGCCTGGACAGGGGGCGACGTGGCTACACCTTC CASSLDRGRRGYTF
NA TRBJ2-1 NA TRBV11-3 TGTGCCAGCAGCCGGGAACATGAGCAGTTCTTC CASSREHEQFF
NA TRBJ1-3 TRBD1 TRBV19 TGTGCCAGTAGTATCGGGACAGGAACCTCTGGAAACACCATATATTTT CASSIGTGTSGNTIYF
NA TRBJ2-7 TRBD1 TRBV10-3 TGTGCCATCAGTGGCGGACAGGGGAAATACGAGCAGTACTTC CAISGGQGKYEQYF
once TRBJ2-5 NA TRBV28 TGTGCCAGCAGTTTAACCCAGACTAGGGAGACCCAGTACTTC CASSLTQTRETQYF
NA TRBJ1-1 NA TRBV5-1 TGCGCCAGCAGCTTGGCCGGCCGGGGGAACACTGAAGCTTTCTTT CASSLAGRGNTEAFF
NA TRBJ2-1 NA TRBV30 TGTGCCTGGACCTTGGGTAGGGGCGACAATGAGCAGTTCTTC CAWTLGRGDNEQFF
NA TRBJ1-3 NA TRBV30 TGTGCCTGGAGTCCCGCAGGGCTTGAAAACACCATATATTTT CAWSPAGLENTIYF
NA TRBJ2-7 TRBD1 TRBV2 TGTGCCAGCGGAGGGATGGGACAGGGTTTCTACGAGCAGTACTTC CASGGMGQGFYEQYF
NA TRBJ2-3 NA TRBV5-3 TGTGCCAGAAGCTTTCGGGCCGGGGAGTATTTT CARSFRAGEYF
NA TRBJ2-2 NA TRBV15 TGTGCCACCTCGACAGCGAACACCGGGGAGCTGTTTTTT CATSTANTGELFF
NA TRBJ2-3 NA TRBV5-4 TGTGCCAGCAGCCCCCCCTCCACAGATACGCAGTATTTT CASSPPSTDTQYF
NA TRBJ1-3 NA TRBV15 TGTGCCACCAGCAGCCCCCTAGGAAACACCATATATTTT CATSSPLGNTIYF
NA TRBJ2-5 TRBD2 TRBV4-3 TGCGCCAGCAGCCAAGATAGCGGGGAGGGGGAGACCCAGTACTTC CASSQDSGEGETQYF
NA TRBJ2-5 NA TRBV14 TGTGCCAGCAGCCAAGGACAGTTCCAAGAGACCCAGTACTTC CASSQGQFQETQYF
once TRBJ1-5 NA TRBV18 TGTGCCAGCTCAGTTTTAGGGGATCAGCCCCAGCATTTT CASSVLGDQPQHF
NA TRBJ1-2 TRBD1 TRBV19 TGTGCCAGTAGTATTTCTCGGGGACAGGGGGCTGATGGCTACACCTTC CASSISRGQGADGYTF
NA TRBJ1-2 TRBD1 TRBV7-9 TGTGCCAGCAGCCCCCGGGACAGGGTGCGTGGCTACACCTTC CASSPRDRVRGYTF
NA TRBJ2-3 TRBD1 TRBV7-3 TGTGCCAGCAGCTTCGGACAGGCAGATACGCAGTATTTT CASSFGQADTQYF
NA TRBJ1-2 NA TRBV18 TGTGCCAGCTCACCATTCATGGAGGCGGACTATGGCTACACCTTC CASSPFMEADYGYTF
NA TRBJ1-4 NA TRBV30 TGTGCCTGGAACGTCGGGTCGACCCTGGGTAATGAAAAACTGTTTTTT CAWNVGSTLGNEKLFF
once TRBJ2-3 TRBD2 TRBV10-3 TGTGCCATCGGGCTTCGGGAGGGGGACACAGATACGCAGTATTTT CAIGLREGDTDTQYF
NA TRBJ2-1 TRBD2 TRBV7-7 TGTGCTAGCAGCCGAAGGACTAGCGGACGGGATGAGCAGTTCTTC CASSRRTSGRDEQFF
NA TRBJ2-7 NA TRBV11-3 TGTGCCAGCAGCCGAGGACAGCTCGACGAGCAGTACTTC CASSRGQLDEQYF
NA TRBJ2-1 NA TRBV19 TGTGCCAGTACGGAGTACAATGAGCAGTTCTTC CASTEYNEQFF
NA TRBJ1-5 NA TRBV6-2/TRBV6-3 TGTGCCAGCAGTTACCCGGAACAGGAATATAGCAATCAGCCCCAGCATTTT CASSYPEQEYSNQPQHF
NA TRBJ2-2 TRBD2 TRBV5-1 TGCGCCAGCACGACTAGCGGGAGTGGTGTGCTCACCGGGGAGCTGTTTTTT CASTTSGSGVLTGELFF
NA TRBJ2-2 TRBD2 TRBV2 TGTGCCAGCTCTGCTAGCGGGAGGGCCGGGGAGCTGTTTTTT CASSASGRAGELFF
NA TRBJ2-3 NA TRBV7-9 TGTGCCAGCAGCCCGATGGGGGCGACAGATACGCAGTATTTT CASSPMGATDTQYF
once TRBJ2-3 TRBD1 TRBV6-2/TRBV6-3 TGTGCCAGCAGTTCCGGGACAGGCGTGGGGACAGATACGCAGTATTTT CASSSGTGVGTDTQYF
NA TRBJ1-2 TRBD1 TRBV7-9 TGTGCCAGCAGCTTTTACCGGGACAGGGCTAGGGGAAACTATGGCTACACCTTC CASSFYRDRARGNYGYTF
NA TRBJ2-7 TRBD1 TRBV30 TGTGCCTGGAGTGTAGACAGGGGGCTCGAGCAGTACTTC CAWSVDRGLEQYF
NA TRBJ1-2 TRBD1 TRBV7-2 TGTGCCAGCAGCGCCACGGGACAGCCTATTTTC CASSATGQPIF
NA TRBJ1-5 NA TRBV28 TGTGCCAGCACTCCCACCCTGGGCATTCAGCCCCAGCATTTT CASTPTLGIQPQHF
once TRBJ2-5 TRBD2 TRBV29-1 TGCAGCGTTGACGGGAGCGGGAGGGAGACCCAGTACTTC CSVDGSGRETQYF
NA TRBJ1-6 NA TRBV13 TGTGCCAGCAGCTTAGCAGGGTTGAGCGTCCACTTT CASSLAGLSVHF
once TRBJ1-2 TRBD1 TRBV3-1/TRBV3-2 TGTGCCAGCAGCCAAGCCGGGACAGGCCTTAGCTATGGCTACACCTTC CASSQAGTGLSYGYTF
NA TRBJ2-4 TRBD2 TRBV4-2 TGTGCCAGCAGCCAAGATCTTACTAGCGGGAGTTTAATGGAATGGGCCAAAAACATTCAGTACTTC CASSQDLTSGSLMEWAKNIQYF
NA TRBJ2-7 NA TRBV25-1 TGTGCCAGCAGTGATAGGCTAGCGTTTGTCTACGAGCAGTACTTC CASSDRLAFVYEQYF
NA TRBJ2-2 NA TRBV6-5 TGTGCCAGCAGTTACAAGGGGTCAGGTAGCACCGGGGAGCTGTTTTTT CASSYKGSGSTGELFF
NA TRBJ2-7 TRBD1 TRBV7-9 TGTGCCGTCGGGACAGGGTACGAGCAGTACTTC CAVGTGYEQYF
NA TRBJ1-1 NA TRBV19 TGTGCCAGTAGTAGCAGGGAATCGAACACTGAAGCTTTCTTT CASSSRESNTEAFF
NA TRBJ2-2 TRBD2 TRBV10-3 TGTGCCATCAGAGCCGGGACTAGCGGGAGTTTTACCGGGGAGCTGTTTTTT CAIRAGTSGSFTGELFF
NA TRBJ2-5 NA TRBV5-1 TGCGCCAGCAATATTATCGGAGAGACCCAGTACTTC CASNIIGETQYF
NA TRBJ1-2 NA TRBV7-9 TGTGCCAGCAGCTTTCCGAACCCTGGGGCCTATGGCTACACCTTC CASSFPNPGAYGYTF
NA TRBJ1-5 TRBD1 TRBV9 TGTGCCAGCAGCTCAGGACAGGGTACAGTGCATCAGCCCCAGCATTTT CASSSGQGTVHQPQHF
NA TRBJ1-6 NA TRBV2 TGTGCCAGCAGTGAAGTCAGGGGTTCACCCCTCCACTTT CASSEVRGSPLHF
NA TRBJ1-6 NA TRBV19 TGTGCCAGTAGTATAGACACGGAGAGAAATTCACCCCTCCACTTT CASSIDTERNSPLHF
NA TRBJ1-6 NA TRBV10-3 TGTGCCATCACCGCAGGGGACTATAATTCACCCCTCCACTTT CAITAGDYNSPLHF
NA TRBJ2-1 TRBD2 TRBV7-2 TGTGCCAGCAGCTCGACTAGCGGGATTTACAATGAGCAGTTCTTC CASSSTSGIYNEQFF
few TRBJ2-1 TRBD2 TRBV6-4 TGTGCCACCGCGCGTGTAGCGGGAGGTGAGCAGTTCTTC CATARVAGGEQFF
few TRBJ2-1 TRBD2 TRBV9 TGTGCCAGCAGCCTATTAGGGACTAGCGGGAATTACAATGAGCAGTTCTTC CASSLLGTSGNYNEQFF
NA TRBJ2-3 NA TRBV5-1 TGCGCCAGCAGCTTGAGCGGTTCGGATACGCAGTATTTT CASSLSGSDTQYF
NA TRBJ2-7 TRBD2 TRBV4-3 TGCGCCAGCAGCCAAGATCAGGCTAGCGGCTCCTACGAGCAGTACTTC CASSQDQASGSYEQYF
NA TRBJ2-2 TRBD2 TRBV7-3 TGTGCCAGCAGCTTATCGACTAGCTCCGGGGAGCTGTTTTTT CASSLSTSSGELFF
NA TRBJ1-2 TRBD1 TRBV6-5 TGTGCCAGCGGGAAGGCAGGGGGGACCTATGGCTACACCTTC CASGKAGGTYGYTF
NA TRBJ2-1 NA TRBV11-3 TGTGCCAGCAGCCTCCGCACGAGGGTTGACAATGAGCAGTTCTTC CASSLRTRVDNEQFF
NA TRBJ2-1 NA TRBV5-1 TGCGCCAGCAGCTCTAACAATGAGCAGTTCTTC CASSSNNEQFF